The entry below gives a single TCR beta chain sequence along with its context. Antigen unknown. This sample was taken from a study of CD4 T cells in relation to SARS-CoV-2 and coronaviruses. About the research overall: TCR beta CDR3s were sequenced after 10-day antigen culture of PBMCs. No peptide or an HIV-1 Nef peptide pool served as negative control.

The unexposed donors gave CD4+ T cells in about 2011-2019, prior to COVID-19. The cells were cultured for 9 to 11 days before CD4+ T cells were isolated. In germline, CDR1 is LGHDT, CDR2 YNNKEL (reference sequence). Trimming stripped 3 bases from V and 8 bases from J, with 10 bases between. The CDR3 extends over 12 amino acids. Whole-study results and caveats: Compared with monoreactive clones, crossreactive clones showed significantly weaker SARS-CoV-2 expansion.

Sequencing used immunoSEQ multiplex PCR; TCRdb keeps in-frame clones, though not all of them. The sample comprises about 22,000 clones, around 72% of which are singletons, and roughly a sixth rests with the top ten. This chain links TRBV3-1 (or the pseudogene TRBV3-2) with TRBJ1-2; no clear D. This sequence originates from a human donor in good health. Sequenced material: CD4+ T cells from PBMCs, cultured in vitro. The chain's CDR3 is CASSQVLGGYTF. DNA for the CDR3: TGTGCCAGCAGCCAGGTTCTCGGGGGCTACACCTTC.